This TCR beta chain is from a study of identifying expanded T cells in peripheral blood. General study points: Over about two and four weeks, about 15 and 19 clones changed, versus approximately 1.2 between replicates.

Using immunoSEQ multiplex PCR, the repertoire was profiled, and TCRdb retains in-frame clones only, with some absent. Of about 85,000 clones in the sample, 75% to 90% are singletons; the top ten hold around 2.7%. The CDR3 runs to 16 residues. Germline CDR1 reads ENHRY; CDR2 reads SYGVKD. The trim removed 8 bases at V and 2 bases at J, leaving 13 bases unmatched. Comments on this clone: The antigen remains undetermined.

The sample was blood. The receptor was derived from a person aged 18-69 years in good health. The chain carries TRBV10-3 and TRBJ2-7; 9 bases fit TRBD1. Here the CDR3 reads CAIPAQGQGLPYEQYF. CDR3 sequence (DNA): TGTGCCATCCCCGCCCAAGGACAGGGGTTGCCCTACGAGCAGTACTTC.